This T cell receptor beta chain originates from a study of Tregs in tolerant kidney transplant recipients. Findings and caveats of the study: Findings come from small patient numbers and require larger validation. In tolerant patients, donor-specific Tregs outgrew total Tregs, suggesting antigen-driven expansion. Nucleotide sequences could not be compared across some patients' samples due to primer changes.

Produced via immunoSEQ multiplex PCR; TCRdb's table is partial and in-frame only. The sample consists of 55,000 to 75,000 clones, about 90% of them appearing once. This clone was seen just once. The antigen is undetermined. The CDR3 end shows no conserved phenylalanine or tryptophan, and so a read error is likely. No DNA is shown, since the ends of the CDR3 on it are uncertain; the CDR3 is the one TCRdb lists. The CDR3 numbers 12 amino acids, ends counted. Germline-derived CDR1 and CDR2 are MNHEY and SVGAGI. The nonmyeloablative bone marrow transplants came from related graft donors, with transient mixed chimerism. Unstimulated regulatory T cells (CD4+CD25+CD127-), CD4+CD25- non-regulatory cells, CD4 and CD8 cells were FACS-sorted from thawed PBMCs.

V is TRBV6-5 and J is TRBJ2-7; the table calls TRBD2, which could not be checked here. This clonotype was obtained from a human patient who received a combined kidney and bone marrow transplant. Some T cells may arise from the graft donor. The source was CD4+ T cells from blood (PBMCs), collected 6 months after the transplant. CDR3 sequence reads: CASTEPVIAILL.